The entry below gives a single TCR beta chain sequence along with its context. J was trimmed by 4 bases and V by 1 base; bases with no gene match: 5. The germline V gene has CDR1 GTSNPN and CDR2 SVGIG (reference sequence). There are 14 residues in the CDR3. TCRdb's table, derived via immunoSEQ multiplex PCR, lists solely in-frame clones and lacks some. The sample lists about 93,000 clones, roughly 96% occurring once. The sample comes from a study of technical replicates of blood from a handful of donors. The origin of this receptor is a human donor in good health. The gene calls are TRBV30 and TRBJ1-1; 8 bases agree with TRBD1. Input material: T cells isolated from PBMCs. CDR3 sequence: CAWSATGAATEAFF. The CDR3, as DNA: TGTGCCTGGAGTGCGACAGGGGCGGCCACTGAAGCTTTCTTT.